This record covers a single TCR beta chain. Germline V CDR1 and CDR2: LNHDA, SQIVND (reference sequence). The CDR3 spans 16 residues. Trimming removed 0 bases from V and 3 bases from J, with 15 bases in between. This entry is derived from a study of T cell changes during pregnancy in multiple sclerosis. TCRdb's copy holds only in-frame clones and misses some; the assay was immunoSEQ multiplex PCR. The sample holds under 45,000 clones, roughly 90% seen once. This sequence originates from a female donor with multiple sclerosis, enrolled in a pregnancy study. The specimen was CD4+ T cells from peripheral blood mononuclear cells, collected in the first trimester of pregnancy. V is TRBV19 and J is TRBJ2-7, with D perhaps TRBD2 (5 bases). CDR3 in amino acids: CASSIDDLAGRYEQYF. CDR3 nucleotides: TGTGCCAGTAGTATAGATGATTTGGCGGGTCGCTACGAGCAGTACTTC.